The rows below give T cell receptor beta chains drawn from one sample of a study of CD8 T cells in ankylosing spondylitis. TCRdb called the 5' RACE reads again in MiXCR, with one record for every CDR3 protein. Of some 340,000 distinct CDR3 sequences in the sample, about 14% were seen once. Sequencing was done on a sample of blood, either unsorted or a sorted T cell fraction (not recorded which). The source is a male donor with ankylosing spondylitis or in good health (not recorded which). Each CDR3 is given with its conserved first and last residue. The D gene is left open where the match is weak. Not every row has a clone size; where given, it reads once, few, many or a size class.

D,size,V,J,CDR3,DNA
NA,few,TRBV5-1,TRBJ2-6,CASSFSTGVLSGANVLTF,TGCGCCAGCAGCTTCTCGACAGGAGTTCTCTCTGGGGCCAACGTCCTGACTTTC
NA,NA,TRBV5-1,TRBJ2-1,CASSAAPATPTNEQFF,TGCGCCAGCAGCGCAGCCCCGGCGACACCGACAAATGAGCAGTTCTTC
TRBD2,NA,TRBV24-1,TRBJ2-2,CATSGGANTGELFF,TGTGCCACCAGCGGGGGGGCCAACACCGGGGAGCTGTTTTTT
NA,NA,TRBV10-2,TRBJ2-2,CASSVDGYTGELFF,TGCGCCAGCAGTGTTGACGGATACACCGGGGAGCTGTTTTTT
TRBD1,few,TRBV4-1,TRBJ1-1,CASSQDPGQEAKAFF,TGCGCCAGCAGCCAAGATCCGGGACAGGAAGCAAAAGCTTTCTTT
NA,few,TRBV6-5,TRBJ2-7,CASSYSGHMGYEQYF,TGTGCCAGCAGTTACTCGGGTCATATGGGCTACGAGCAGTACTTC
TRBD1,once,TRBV7-9,TRBJ2-7,CASSFGGQGSYEQYF,TGTGCCAGCAGCTTCGGCGGACAGGGATCCTACGAGCAGTACTTC
NA,NA,TRBV6-1,TRBJ2-7,CASSPQNVYEQYF,TGTGCCAGCAGTCCCCAAAACGTCTACGAGCAGTACTTC
NA,NA,TRBV25-1,TRBJ1-4,CASAGRDLRPPTNEKLFF,TGTGCCAGCGCCGGAAGGGACCTCCGACCCCCAACTAATGAAAAACTGTTTTTT
TRBD1,NA,TRBV10-3,TRBJ1-1,CAISPGGTNTEAFF,TGTGCCATCAGTCCAGGGGGTACGAACACTGAAGCTTTCTTT
TRBD2,few,TRBV7-9,TRBJ2-7,CASSSSGGVMVEQYF,TGTGCCAGCAGCTCTAGCGGGGGGGTTATGGTCGAGCAGTACTTC
NA,few,TRBV29-1,TRBJ1-1,CSVGGGRNTEAFF,TGCAGCGTTGGTGGGGGGCGGAACACTGAAGCTTTCTTT
NA,many,TRBV3-1,TRBJ1-2,CASTPNLRQTYGYTF,TGTGCCAGCACTCCAAACCTAAGACAGACCTATGGCTACACCTTC
NA,few,TRBV4-2,TRBJ1-5,CASSQDYGSNQPQHF,TGTGCCAGCAGCCAAGATTACGGAAGCAATCAGCCCCAGCATTTT
NA,NA,TRBV6-1,TRBJ2-1,CASSPPWGGYNEQFF,TGTGCCAGCAGCCCCCCCTGGGGAGGATACAATGAGCAGTTCTTC
TRBD1,few,TRBV6-5,TRBJ2-2,CASSSGRQGGAGELFF,TGTGCCAGCAGTTCAGGGAGACAGGGGGGGGCCGGGGAGCTGTTTTTT
NA,NA,TRBV6-5,TRBJ1-2,CASSYSPSDYGYTF,TGTGCCAGCAGTTACTCCCCGTCCGACTATGGCTACACCTTC
TRBD2,NA,TRBV5-1,TRBJ2-5,CASSSAGSLGETQYF,TGCGCCAGCAGCTCAGCGGGGAGTCTAGGAGAGACCCAGTACTTC
TRBD2,many,TRBV7-8,TRBJ2-2,CASSSKTSGRSGDTGELFF,TGTGCCAGCAGCTCAAAGACTAGCGGGAGGAGTGGGGACACCGGGGAGCTGTTTTTT
TRBD2,NA,TRBV29-1,TRBJ2-1,CSASRLAGGQREQFF,TGCAGCGCCTCGAGACTAGCGGGAGGGCAAAGGGAGCAGTTCTTC
TRBD2,few,TRBV20-1,TRBJ2-3,CSASLAGIADTQYF,TGCAGTGCTAGCCTAGCGGGGATAGCAGATACGCAGTATTTT
NA,NA,TRBV6-5,TRBJ2-3,CASSYSQGTDTQYF,TGTGCCAGCAGTTACTCTCAGGGAACAGATACGCAGTATTTT
NA,NA,TRBV24-1,TRBJ2-3,CATSESVGPDTQYF,TGTGCCACCAGTGAATCCGTGGGGCCAGATACGCAGTATTTT
TRBD2,few,TRBV5-1,TRBJ2-3,CASSLDTSGGTSTDTQYF,TGCGCCAGCAGCTTGGACACTAGCGGGGGGACTAGCACAGATACGCAGTATTTT
TRBD2,NA,TRBV5-4,TRBJ2-2,CASSAGTSGGKDTGELFF,TGTGCCAGCAGCGCCGGGACTAGCGGGGGGAAGGACACCGGGGAGCTGTTTTTT
NA,few,TRBV19,TRBJ1-5,CASRGSLNQPQHF,TGTGCCAGTAGGGGCAGCTTAAATCAGCCCCAGCATTTT
NA,few,TRBV14,TRBJ2-3,CASSHLSGQPFQDTQYF,TGTGCCAGCAGCCACCTATCCGGACAGCCTTTTCAAGATACGCAGTATTTT
NA,NA,TRBV15,TRBJ1-6,CATSRKDNSPLHF,TGTGCCACCAGCAGAAAAGATAATTCACCCCTCCACTTT
TRBD2,NA,TRBV5-1,TRBJ2-3,CASRGGSTDTQYF,TGCGCCAGCCGGGGGGGGAGCACAGATACGCAGTATTTT
NA,few,TRBV7-9,TRBJ1-4,CASSLSGFSEKLFF,TGTGCCAGCAGCTTATCTGGGTTCAGTGAAAAACTGTTTTTT
NA,few,TRBV10-3,TRBJ2-5,CAISVGEETQYF,TGTGCCATCAGTGTAGGAGAAGAGACCCAGTACTTC
NA,few,TRBV5-6,TRBJ2-5,CASSSPPLSRLQETQYF,TGTGCCAGCAGCTCACCGCCCCTGAGTCGACTGCAAGAGACCCAGTACTTC
NA,NA,TRBV5-1,TRBJ2-5,CASSLDPSGETQYF,TGCGCCAGCAGCTTGGACCCTTCCGGGGAGACCCAGTACTTC
NA,NA,TRBV20-1,TRBJ2-7,CSGLGGTSSYEQYF,TGCAGCGGACTGGGCGGGACCAGCTCCTACGAGCAGTACTTC
NA,NA,TRBV5-1,TRBJ1-4,CASSFGRAGGEKLFF,TGCGCCAGCAGCTTTGGCAGGGCTGGGGGTGAAAAACTGTTTTTT
NA,few,TRBV2,TRBJ2-7,CASSDLSYSYEQYF,TGTGCCAGCAGTGATCTGAGTTACAGCTACGAGCAGTACTTC
NA,many,TRBV12-3/TRBV12-4,TRBJ2-5,CASSLSAETQYF,TGTGCCAGCAGTTTGTCGGCAGAGACCCAGTACTTC
NA,NA,TRBV7-6,TRBJ2-7,CASSNVDGPYEQYF,TGTGCCAGCTCAAACGTGGACGGCCCCTACGAGCAGTACTTC
NA,few,TRBV6-2/TRBV6-3,TRBJ1-2,CASSPGTTYGYTF,TGTGCCAGCAGCCCCGGGACTACCTATGGCTACACCTTC
NA,NA,TRBV3-1,TRBJ2-7,CASSRRTGSHEQYF,TGTGCCAGCAGCCGTAGGACTGGGAGCCACGAGCAGTACTTC
TRBD1,many,TRBV12-3/TRBV12-4,TRBJ1-1,CASSLTGGRTEAFF,TGTGCCAGCAGTTTGACAGGGGGTCGGACTGAAGCTTTCTTT
NA,few,TRBV4-1,TRBJ2-5,CASSLLPQETQYF,TGCGCCAGCAGCCTTTTGCCCCAAGAGACCCAGTACTTC
NA,many,TRBV5-1,TRBJ2-3,CASSSLRVGDTDTQYF,TGCGCCAGCAGCTCTCTCCGCGTAGGGGACACAGATACGCAGTATTTT
NA,many,TRBV12-3/TRBV12-4,TRBJ2-1,CASSFGGPSYNEQFF,TGTGCCAGCAGTTTCGGGGGACCCTCCTACAATGAGCAGTTCTTC
NA,NA,TRBV5-1,TRBJ1-1,CASSLEVSGGGSEAFF,TGCGCCAGCAGCTTGGAGGTTTCGGGGGGCGGTTCTGAAGCTTTCTTT
TRBD2,few,TRBV7-6,TRBJ2-5,CASSLEGGRGQETQYF,TGTGCCAGCAGCTTAGAAGGCGGGAGGGGGCAAGAGACCCAGTACTTC
NA,few,TRBV12-3/TRBV12-4,TRBJ1-1,CASNLPGGGEAFF,TGTGCCAGCAACCTACCTGGGGGCGGTGAAGCTTTCTTT
TRBD1,few,TRBV12-5,TRBJ2-2,CASGLDTGVTGELFF,TGTGCTAGTGGTTTGGACACAGGGGTCACCGGGGAGCTGTTTTTT
TRBD2,few,TRBV20-1,TRBJ2-1,CSAGGAGRAYNEQFF,TGCAGTGCCGGGGGGGCGGGTCGAGCCTACAATGAGCAGTTCTTC
TRBD2,few,TRBV5-5,TRBJ2-1,CASSFMSGGTNEQFF,TGTGCCAGCAGCTTTATGAGCGGGGGCACGAATGAGCAGTTCTTC
NA,NA,TRBV6-1,TRBJ1-4,CASTQGGLDEKLFF,TGTGCCAGCACCCAAGGGGGTCTAGATGAAAAACTGTTTTTT
NA,few,TRBV3-1,TRBJ2-1,CASSQDRGNEQFF,TGTGCCAGCAGCCAAGACAGGGGCAATGAGCAGTTCTTC
NA,NA,TRBV6-2/TRBV6-3,TRBJ2-5,CASSLTLGETQYF,TGTGCCAGCAGCCTTACACTTGGCGAGACCCAGTACTTC
NA,few,TRBV6-5,TRBJ2-2,CASSYSTSTGELFF,TGTGCCAGCAGTTACTCAACTAGCACCGGGGAGCTGTTTTTT
NA,NA,TRBV30,TRBJ2-7,CAWSVIYEQYF,TGTGCCTGGAGTGTTATCTACGAGCAGTACTTC
TRBD1,NA,TRBV29-1,TRBJ1-1,CSGYSTGIAEAFF,TGCAGCGGCTACTCGACAGGGATAGCTGAAGCTTTCTTT
NA,many,TRBV5-1,TRBJ2-1,CASSLEGASYNEQFF,TGCGCCAGCAGCTTGGAAGGGGCCTCCTACAATGAGCAGTTCTTC
NA,NA,TRBV5-1,TRBJ1-3,CASSLERGTGNTIYF,TGCGCCAGCAGCTTGGAAAGGGGAACGGGAAACACCATATATTTT
TRBD1,few,TRBV12-3/TRBV12-4,TRBJ2-2,CASSAGTGTGELFF,TGTGCCAGCAGTGCTGGGACAGGGACCGGGGAGCTGTTTTTT